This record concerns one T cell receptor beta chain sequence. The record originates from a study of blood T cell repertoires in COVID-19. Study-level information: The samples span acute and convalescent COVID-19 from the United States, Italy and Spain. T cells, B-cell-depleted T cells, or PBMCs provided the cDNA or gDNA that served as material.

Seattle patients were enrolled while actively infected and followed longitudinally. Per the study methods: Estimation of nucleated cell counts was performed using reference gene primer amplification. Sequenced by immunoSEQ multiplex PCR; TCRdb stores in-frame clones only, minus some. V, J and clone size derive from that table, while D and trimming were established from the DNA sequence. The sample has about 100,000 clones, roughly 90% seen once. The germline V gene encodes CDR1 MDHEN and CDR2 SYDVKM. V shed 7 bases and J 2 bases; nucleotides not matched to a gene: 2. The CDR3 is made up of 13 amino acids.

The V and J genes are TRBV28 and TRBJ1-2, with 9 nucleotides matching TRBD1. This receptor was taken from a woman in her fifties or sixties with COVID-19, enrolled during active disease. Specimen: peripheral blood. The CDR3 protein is CASTTGGNYGYTF. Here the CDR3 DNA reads TGTGCCAGCACTACAGGGGGCAACTATGGCTACACCTTC.